A single sample is the source of the 12 T cell receptor beta chains below, sequenced in a study of early T cells in non-severe SARS-CoV-2 infection. TCRdb recomputed calls from the 5' RACE reads with MiXCR, one row per CDR3 protein. The data show roughly 33,000 distinct CDR3 sequences, 4.5% to 6% seen once. Source material: whole blood. These receptors originate from an adult who was a healthcare worker with PCR-confirmed SARS-CoV-2 infection or an uninfected control (not recorded which).

Points on this clonotype: A read error may be the cause here, since a much bigger clone is one base away. V gene TRBV18 combines with J gene TRBJ2-2; weak D call: TRBD2 (6 bases). The CDR3 length is 15 residues. CDR1 and CDR2 from the germline V gene are KGHSH and LQKENI. The CDR3 DNA sequence: TGTGTCAGCTCACCACCGCGGGGCAACACCGGGGAGCTGTTTTTT. Residues: CVSSPPRGNTGELFF.

V and J are TRBV6-2 or TRBV6-3 and TRBJ2-1; 15 positions match TRBD2. Germline V CDR1 and CDR2: MNHEY, SVGEGT. This CDR3 region has 16 residues. V lost 2 bases to trimming and J lost 8 bases; unmatched junction nucleotides: 4. CDR3 amino acids: CASSYPGLAGGDEQFF. CDR3 sequence (DNA): TGTGCCAGCAGTTACCCCGGACTAGCGGGAGGGGATGAGCAGTTCTTC.

At least ten counts were recorded for this clonotype. This rearrangement joins TRBV20-1 to TRBJ2-4; 14 bases line up with TRBD2. Germline-derived CDR1 and CDR2 are DFQATT and SNEGSKA (reference sequence). The CDR3 has 15 amino acids. With V trimmed by 4 bases and J by 6 bases, 5 bases remained unmatched. In nucleotides, the CDR3 is TGCAGTGCTACGGGACTAGCGGGAGCGTCAAACATTCAGTACTTC. This codes for CSATGLAGASNIQYF.

This clonotype appeared many times. J is TRBJ1-3 and V is TRBV10-3, with D possibly TRBD1 on 5 matching bases. Trimming removed 6 bases at V and 1 base at J, with 10 bases between. CDR3 size: 14 residues. The germline CDR1 and CDR2 sequences are ENHRY and SYGVKD. CDR3: CAIRGVDSGNTIYF. CDR3 nucleotides: TGTGCCATCAGGGGGGTCGATTCTGGAAACACCATATATTTT.

This clonotype was counted at least ten times. The rearrangement uses TRBV20-1 and TRBJ2-7; 10 bases agree with TRBD2. CDR1 and CDR2 from the germline V gene are DFQATT and SNEGSKA (reference sequence). Unmatched junction bases numbered 7, after V lost 5 bases and J lost 3 bases. This CDR3 contains 14 residues. CDR3 sequence (DNA): TGCAGTGCTCCTCGACTAGCGGGCCTCTACGAGCAGTACTTC. Translated: CSAPRLAGLYEQYF.

This clonotype was recorded a few times. The V and J genes are TRBV5-4 and TRBJ1-2, with 7 positions matching TRBD1. CDR3 length equals 15 residues. Germline lookup yields CDR1 SGHNT and CDR2 YYREEE (reference sequence). Trimming took 2 bases from V and 4 from J; bases not matched to a gene: 8. The CDR3 reads CASSLIGGAIYGYTF. CDR3 in DNA: TGTGCCAGCAGCTTAATAGGGGGCGCAATCTATGGCTACACCTTC.

This clonotype was detected many times. The chain combines TRBV2 with TRBJ2-6; D is unresolved. V was trimmed by 5 bases and J by 0 bases, leaving 5 bases between them. Germline V gives CDR1 SNHLY, CDR2 FYNNEI. The CDR3 runs 14 residues. CDR3 bases: TGTGCCAGCAGTTGGGGCTCTGGGGCCAACGTCCTGACTTTC. Its protein is CASSWGSGANVLTF.

This clonotype turned up a few times. The genes are TRBV24-1 and TRBJ2-5; 8 nucleotides align to TRBD2. Germline CDR1 and CDR2: KGHDR and SFDVKD. This CDR3 spans 15 amino acids. Trimming cost V 5 bases and J 6 bases; bases outside gene matches: 10. CDR3 bases: TGTGCCACCAGTGGTTCGGGGGGGGGCGTGAAGACCCAGTACTTC. Amino acids: CATSGSGGGVKTQYF.

Many counts were recorded for this clonotype. This chain connects TRBV29-1 to TRBJ2-1, with TRBD2 identical over 8 bases. V lost 7 bases, J lost 2 bases, and 7 bases stayed unmatched. This CDR3 spans 14 amino acids. The germline V gene has CDR1 SQVTM and CDR2 ANQGSEA. Written as DNA, the CDR3 is TGCAGCGCCCCACTAGCGGTCCCCTACAATGAGCAGTTCTTC. It is translated as CSAPLAVPYNEQFF.

This clonotype occurred many times. The gene calls are TRBV12-3 or TRBV12-4 and TRBJ2-1, with 7 bases aligning to TRBD2. V lost 7 bases to trimming and J lost 6 bases; unmatched junction nucleotides: 6. This CDR3 spans 13 amino acids. The CDR3 DNA is TGTGCCAGCACCCTACTAGCGCTCAATGAGCAGTTCTTC. Translating it yields CASTLLALNEQFF.

By proportion, this clonotype is medium-sized. At one of its ends the junction is not consistent with the germline gene, which may arise from a read error. The chain has TRBV7-7 and TRBJ2-1; no definite D call. This CDR3 region has 15 residues. Germline V gene sequence: CDR1 SSHAT, CDR2 FNYEAQ (reference sequence). CDR3 DNA: TGTGCTAGCAGCTTAAAGTACGGAATATACAATGAGCAGTTCTTC. It specifies CASSLKYGIYNEQFF.

This clonotype was counted at least ten times. V and J are TRBV20-1 and TRBJ1-2, with 9 bases fitting TRBD1. CDR1 is DFQATT, CDR2 SNEGSKA, per germline (reference sequence). The CDR3 spans 15 residues. V gave up 0 bases and J gave up 5 bases; unmatched junction bases: 7. CDR3 coding DNA: TGCAGTGCTAGAGATGCCGGGACAGGGTGGTATGGCTACACCTTC. Its translation is CSARDAGTGWYGYTF.